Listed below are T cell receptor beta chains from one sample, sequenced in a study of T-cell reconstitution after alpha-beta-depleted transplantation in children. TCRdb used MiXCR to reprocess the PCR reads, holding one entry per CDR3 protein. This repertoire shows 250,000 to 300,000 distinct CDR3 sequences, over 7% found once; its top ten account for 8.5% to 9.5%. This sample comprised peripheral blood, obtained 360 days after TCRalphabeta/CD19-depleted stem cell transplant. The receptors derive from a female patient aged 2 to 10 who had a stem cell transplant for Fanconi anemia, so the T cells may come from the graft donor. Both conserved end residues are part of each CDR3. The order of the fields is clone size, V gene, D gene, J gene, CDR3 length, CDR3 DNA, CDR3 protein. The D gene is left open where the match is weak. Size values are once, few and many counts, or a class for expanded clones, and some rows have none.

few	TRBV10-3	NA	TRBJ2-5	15	TGTGCCATCAGTGAGGTGGGACTTGATGAAGAGACCCAGTACTTC	CAISEVGLDEETQYF
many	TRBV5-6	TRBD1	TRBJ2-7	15	TGTGCCAGCAGCTTGAGGGGGACAGGCTCCTACGAGCAGTACTTC	CASSLRGTGSYEQYF
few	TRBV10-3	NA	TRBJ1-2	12	TGTGCCATCAGCCCCCGTAACTATGGCTACACCTTC	CAISPRNYGYTF
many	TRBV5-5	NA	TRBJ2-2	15	TGTGCCACCAAGGGGAATCGGGAAGCCACCGGGGAGCTGTTTTTT	CATKGNREATGELFF
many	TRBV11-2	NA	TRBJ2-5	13	TGTGCCAGCAGCTTTAGGGTGGAAGAGACCCAGTACTTC	CASSFRVEETQYF
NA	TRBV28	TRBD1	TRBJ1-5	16	TGTGCCAGCAGTTTCCGGGACAGGGATTTTTGGCAGCCCCAGCATTTT	CASSFRDRDFWQPQHF
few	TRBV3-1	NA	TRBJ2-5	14	TGTGCCAGCAGCCAACAGAGACTCCAAGAGACCCAGTACTTC	CASSQQRLQETQYF
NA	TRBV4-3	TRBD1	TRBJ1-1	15	TGCGCCAGCAGCCAAGATGGCGACAGGGTATCCGAAGCTTTCTTT	CASSQDGDRVSEAFF
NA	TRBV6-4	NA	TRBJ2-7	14	TGTGCCAGCACCCCTGTGCTTAGGGGCTACGAGCAGTACTTC	CASTPVLRGYEQYF
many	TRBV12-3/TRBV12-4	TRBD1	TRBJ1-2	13	TGTGCCAGCAGTTTTTCGACAGGGGGCGGCTACACCTTC	CASSFSTGGGYTF
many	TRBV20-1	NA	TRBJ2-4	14	TGCAGTGCTCTCGCAAACCTAGCCAAAAACATTCAGTACTTC	CSALANLAKNIQYF
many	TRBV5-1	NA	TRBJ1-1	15	TGCGCCAGCAGCTTGGAGGGGGGGCGCGGCACTGAAGCTTTCTTT	CASSLEGGRGTEAFF
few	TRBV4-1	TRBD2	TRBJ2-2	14	TGCGCCAGCAGCCCTCCTCGGGGGGCCGGGGAGCTGTTTTTT	CASSPPRGAGELFF
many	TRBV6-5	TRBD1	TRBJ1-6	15	TGTGCCAGCAGTTACTCTGGACAGGGTGTCTCACCCCTCCACTTT	CASSYSGQGVSPLHF
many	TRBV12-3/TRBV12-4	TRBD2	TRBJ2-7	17	TGTGCCAGCAGTTTAGTGTCCGGGCTAGCGGGGACCTACGAGCAGTACTTC	CASSLVSGLAGTYEQYF
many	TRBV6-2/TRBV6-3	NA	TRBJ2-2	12	TGTGCCAGCAGAATAGGCTCCGGGGAGCTGTTTTTT	CASRIGSGELFF
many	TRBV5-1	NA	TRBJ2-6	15	TGCGCCAGCAGCTTTAGCCAGTCCGGGGCCAACGTCCTGACTTTC	CASSFSQSGANVLTF
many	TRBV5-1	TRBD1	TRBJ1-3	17	TGCGCCAGCAGCTTGGCGGCAGGGGGCAGCGCTGGAAACACCATATATTTT	CASSLAAGGSAGNTIYF
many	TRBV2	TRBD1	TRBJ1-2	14	TGTGCCAGCAAAGATCCAGGGGGTGACTATGGCTACACCTTC	CASKDPGGDYGYTF
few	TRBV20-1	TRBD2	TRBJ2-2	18	TGCAGTGCTAGAGATGATGCTTTGGCGGGGGGGAACACCGGGGAGCTGTTTTTT	CSARDDALAGGNTGELFF
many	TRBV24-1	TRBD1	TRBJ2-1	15	TGTGCCACCGGAAGGGACAGGGGCCCTTACAATGAGCAGTTCTTC	CATGRDRGPYNEQFF
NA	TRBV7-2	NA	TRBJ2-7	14	TGTGCCAGCAGCTGGGACTGGAGCTCCTACGAGCAGTACTTC	CASSWDWSSYEQYF
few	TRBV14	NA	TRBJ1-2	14	TGTGCCAGCAGCCCCGAAGGCTACCTCTATGGCTACACCTTC	CASSPEGYLYGYTF
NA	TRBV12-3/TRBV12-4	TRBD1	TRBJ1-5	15	TGTGCCAGCAGTCCCGGGACAGGGCTCAATCAGCCCCAGCATTTT	CASSPGTGLNQPQHF
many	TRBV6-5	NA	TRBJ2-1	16	TGTGCCAGCAGTTACGCTGCGGGACAGATCTACAATGAGCAGTTCTTC	CASSYAAGQIYNEQFF
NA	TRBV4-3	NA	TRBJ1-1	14	TGCGCCAGCAGCCAGTCGGCGTCGGGGATAAAAGCTTTCTTT	CASSQSASGIKAFF
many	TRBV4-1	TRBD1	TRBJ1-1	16	TGCGCCAGCAGCCATTACCTACAGGGGGCTTACACTGAAGCTTTCTTT	CASSHYLQGAYTEAFF
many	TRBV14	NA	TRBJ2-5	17	TGTGCCAGCAGCCAAGGTTTAGCGGAGACGTACCAAGAGACCCAGTACTTC	CASSQGLAETYQETQYF
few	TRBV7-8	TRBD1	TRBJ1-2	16	TGTGCCAGCAGGGTTGGATCGGGAAGGGGGCCATATGGCTACACCTTC	CASRVGSGRGPYGYTF
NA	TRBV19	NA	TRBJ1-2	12	TGTGCCGGGGGGGACTGGCCCTATGGCTACACCTTC	CAGGDWPYGYTF
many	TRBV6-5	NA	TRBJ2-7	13	TGTGCCAGCAGTTACTCCGGCTCCTACGAGCAGTACTTC	CASSYSGSYEQYF
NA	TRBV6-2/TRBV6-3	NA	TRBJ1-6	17	TGTGCCAGCAGTTACTCGATAGTGGACAGAGAGTATTCACCCCTCCACTTT	CASSYSIVDREYSPLHF